The sequence of this T cell receptor (beta chain) was determined in a study of OX40 agonist ivuxolimab in advanced cancers. Profiled with immunoSEQ multiplex PCR; TCRdb holds only in-frame clones, not every one. The data contain 97,000 or so clones, nearly 90% of them singletons. The CDR3 is made up of 18 amino acids. Trimming took 1 base from V and 4 from J, leaving 21 bases between them. Germline lookup yields CDR1 MNHEY and CDR2 SMNVEV (reference sequence). This chain connects TRBV27 to TRBJ2-3, with D perhaps given as TRBD1 or TRBD2 (5 bases each). Sample: CD4+ or CD8+ T cells sorted from blood, taken in a trial of the OX40 agonist ivuxolimab. The origin of this receptor is an adult with an advanced solid tumor such as melanoma, head and neck, liver or kidney cancer. CDR3 protein: CASSLFPPRGVRADTQYF. The CDR3 DNA sequence: TGTGCCAGCAGTTTATTCCCCCCTAGAGGGGTTCGGGCAGATACGCAGTATTTT.